The following is a T cell receptor (beta chain) sequence with its context. The assay was immunoSEQ multiplex PCR, and TCRdb's table has in-frame clones only and misses some. In the table there are about 170,000 clones, around 85% of which are singletons. These data come from a study of blood T cell repertoires in COVID-19. This CDR3 spans 12 amino acids. V dropped 5 bases and J dropped 4 bases, with 7 bases sitting between them. Germline V CDR1 and CDR2: LGHNT, FRNRAP. The chain uses TRBV12-5 and TRBJ2-3; D is ambiguous. The sample taken for sequencing was peripheral blood. The sequence came from a woman older than 75 with COVID-19, enrolled during active disease. The CDR3 DNA reads TGTGCTAGTGGTCCGGGTGCAGATACGCAGTATTTT. It codes for CASGPGADTQYF.